This T cell receptor beta chain was sequenced in a study of blood T cells in healthy people across ages. The table lists this clonotype with many counts. A second PCR, run for about 6 to 12 cycles, used a sample-barcoded 5' primer plus a J-beta primer mix. TCRdb fed the 5' RACE reads into MiXCR, producing one record per CDR3 protein. This sample carries approximately 1,000,000 distinct CDR3 sequences, 45% of them seen once, and the ten largest clones take approximately 20%. Germline lookup yields CDR1 LGHNA and CDR2 YNFKEQ. V shed 0 bases, J shed 4 bases, and the junction held 9 bases outside the gene matches. The CDR3 runs 16 residues.

This receptor was taken from a woman aged 55-70 years in good health. The V gene is TRBV4-2, the J gene TRBJ2-7, with 7 nucleotides matching TRBD2. The sample taken for sequencing was blood. CDR3 region: CASSQEGGLAVYEQYF. CDR3 nucleotide sequence: TGTGCCAGCAGCCAAGAGGGAGGTCTAGCGGTGTACGAGCAGTACTTC.